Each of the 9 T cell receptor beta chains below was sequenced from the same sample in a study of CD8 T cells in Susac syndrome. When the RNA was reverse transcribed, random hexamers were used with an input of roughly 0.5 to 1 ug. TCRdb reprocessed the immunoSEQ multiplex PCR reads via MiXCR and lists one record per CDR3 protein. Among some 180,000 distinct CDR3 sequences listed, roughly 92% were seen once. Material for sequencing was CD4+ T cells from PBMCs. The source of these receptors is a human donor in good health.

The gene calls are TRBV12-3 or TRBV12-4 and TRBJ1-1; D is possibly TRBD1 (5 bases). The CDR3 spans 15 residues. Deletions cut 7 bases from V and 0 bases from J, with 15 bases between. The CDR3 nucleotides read TGTGCCAGCATGGGGGGAGGGTTCGTGAACACTGAAGCTTTCTTT. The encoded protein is CASMGGGFVNTEAFF.

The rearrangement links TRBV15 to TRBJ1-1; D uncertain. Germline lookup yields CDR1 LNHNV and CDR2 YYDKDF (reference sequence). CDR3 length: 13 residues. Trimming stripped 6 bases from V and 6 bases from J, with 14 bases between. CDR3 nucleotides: TGTGCCACCAGTTCCAACCCCGGTGCTGAAGCTTTCTTT. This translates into CATSSNPGAEAFF.

The CDR3 coding sequence is TGTGCCTGGCTACAGGGGAGGAAAAACACTGAAGCTTTCTTT. It translates to CAWLQGRKNTEAFF. The V call is TRBV30, the J call TRBJ1-1, with 7 nucleotides matching TRBD1. Looked up from germline, CDR1 is GTSNPN and CDR2 is SVGIG (reference sequence). The length of the CDR3 is 14 residues. V lost 5 bases and J lost 2; bases outside the gene matches: 8.

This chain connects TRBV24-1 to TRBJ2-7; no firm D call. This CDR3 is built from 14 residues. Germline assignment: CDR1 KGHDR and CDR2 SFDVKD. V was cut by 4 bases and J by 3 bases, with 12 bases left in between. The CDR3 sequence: CATSDSTSRYEQYF. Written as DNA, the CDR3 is TGTGCCACCAGTGACTCAACCTCCCGCTACGAGCAGTACTTC.

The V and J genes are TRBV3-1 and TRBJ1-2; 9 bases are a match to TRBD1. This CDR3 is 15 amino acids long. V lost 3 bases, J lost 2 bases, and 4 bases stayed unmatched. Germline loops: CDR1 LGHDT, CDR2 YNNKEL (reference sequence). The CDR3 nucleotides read TGTGCCAGCAGCCACGGGACAGGGCCGAACTATGGCTACACCTTC. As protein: CASSHGTGPNYGYTF.

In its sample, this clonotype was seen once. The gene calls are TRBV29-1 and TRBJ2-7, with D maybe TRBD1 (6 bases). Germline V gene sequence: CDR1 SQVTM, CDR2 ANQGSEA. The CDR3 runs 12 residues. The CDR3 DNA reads TGCAGTGGGTGGGACACCCGTGGGGAGCAGTACTTC. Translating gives CSGWDTRGEQYF.

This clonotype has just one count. The chain's CDR3 is CASSPFRGIYGYTF. DNA for the CDR3: TGTGCCAGCAGCCCTTTTCGAGGGATCTATGGCTACACCTTC. This chain connects TRBV5-4 to TRBJ1-2; D call uncertain. The V and J ends lost 4 bases and 4 bases respectively, with 14 bases between them. The CDR3 extends over 14 amino acids. Germline V gene lookup returns CDR1 SGHNT and CDR2 YYREEE (reference sequence).

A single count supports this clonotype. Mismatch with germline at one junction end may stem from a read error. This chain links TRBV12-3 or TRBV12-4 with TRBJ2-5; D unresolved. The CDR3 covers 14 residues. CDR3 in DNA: TGTGCCAGCAAGGCAGGAGTCTACCAGGAGACCCAGTACTTC. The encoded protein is CASKAGVYQETQYF.

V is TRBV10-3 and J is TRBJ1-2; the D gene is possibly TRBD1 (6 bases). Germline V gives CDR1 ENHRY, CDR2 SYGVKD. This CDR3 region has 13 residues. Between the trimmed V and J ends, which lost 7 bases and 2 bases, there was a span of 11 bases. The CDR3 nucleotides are TGTGCCATCACCGAGGGGGGGAACTATGGCTACACCTTC. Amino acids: CAITEGGNYGYTF.